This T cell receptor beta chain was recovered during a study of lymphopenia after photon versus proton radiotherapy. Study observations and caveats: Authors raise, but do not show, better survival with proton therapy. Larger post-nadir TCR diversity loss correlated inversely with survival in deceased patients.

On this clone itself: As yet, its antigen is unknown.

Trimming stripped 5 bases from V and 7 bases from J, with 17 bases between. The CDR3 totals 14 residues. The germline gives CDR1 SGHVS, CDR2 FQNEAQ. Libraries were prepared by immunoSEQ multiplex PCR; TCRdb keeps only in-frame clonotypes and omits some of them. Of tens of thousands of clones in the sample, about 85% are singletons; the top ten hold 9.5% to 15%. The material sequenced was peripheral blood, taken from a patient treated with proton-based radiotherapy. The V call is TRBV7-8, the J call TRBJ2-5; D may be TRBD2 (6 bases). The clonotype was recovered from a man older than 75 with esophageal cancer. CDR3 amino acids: CASSRGGDGVTQYF. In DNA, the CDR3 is TGTGCCAGCAGCCGCGGAGGGGACGGGGTGACCCAGTACTTC.